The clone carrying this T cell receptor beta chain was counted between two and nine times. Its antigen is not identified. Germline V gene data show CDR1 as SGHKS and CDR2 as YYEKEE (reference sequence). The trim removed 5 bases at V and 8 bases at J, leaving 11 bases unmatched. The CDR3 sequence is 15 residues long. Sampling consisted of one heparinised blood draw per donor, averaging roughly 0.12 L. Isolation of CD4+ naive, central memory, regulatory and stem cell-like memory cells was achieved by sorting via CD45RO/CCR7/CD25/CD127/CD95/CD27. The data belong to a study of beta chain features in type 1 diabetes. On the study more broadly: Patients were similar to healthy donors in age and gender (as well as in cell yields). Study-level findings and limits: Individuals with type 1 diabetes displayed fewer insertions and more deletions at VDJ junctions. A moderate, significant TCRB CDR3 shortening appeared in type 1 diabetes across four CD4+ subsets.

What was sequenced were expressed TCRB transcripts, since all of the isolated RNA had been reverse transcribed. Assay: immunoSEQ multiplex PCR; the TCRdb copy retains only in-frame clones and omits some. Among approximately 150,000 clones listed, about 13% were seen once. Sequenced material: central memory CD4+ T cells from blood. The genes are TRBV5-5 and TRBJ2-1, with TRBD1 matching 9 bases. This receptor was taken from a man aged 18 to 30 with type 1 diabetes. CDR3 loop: CASRIKGTGIYEQFF. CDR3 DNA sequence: TGTGCCAGCAGGATTAAGGGGACAGGGATTTATGAGCAGTTCTTC.